This T cell receptor beta chain emerged from a study of cytomegalovirus exposure and HLA in healthy donors. PCR used 60 Vbeta primers and 13 Jbeta primers. Here immunoSEQ multiplex PCR was the method, and the copy in TCRdb shows in-frame clones only, minus some. The sample carries 110,000 to 150,000 clones, around 80% recorded once. The CDR3 is made up of 12 amino acids. CDR1 and CDR2 from the germline V gene are SQVTM and ANQGSEA. V was shortened by 3 bases and J by 8 bases, with 11 bases between the two germline ends. Study-wide results and limits: Differences between HLA loci emerged in a later analysis of TCR association rates, with DRB1 most and HLA-C fewest. In a later analysis, at a false discovery rate of 0.05, 15,000 to 20,000 TCR beta sequences were associated with HLA alleles.

Note on this clone: What it recognizes is unknown.

The receptor was isolated from a female donor in good health and CMV-seronegative. The sequenced sample consisted of PBMCs. The chain carries TRBV29-1 and TRBJ2-1; D unresolved. CDR3 region: CSVDELVDEQFF. The CDR3, as DNA: TGCAGCGTTGACGAGCTAGTCGATGAGCAGTTCTTC.